The entry below gives a single T cell receptor beta chain sequence along with its context. Antigen unknown. This sample was taken from a study of regulatory T cells in long-lasting Graves disease. As for the study in general: Treatment with antithyroid drugs for over 5 years, together with positive TSH receptor antibodies, meant persistent Graves' disease.

The authors built TCR beta libraries using iRepertoire HTBI primers and Arm-PCR of CDR3 regions. Each CDR3 protein is one row after TCRdb ran MiXCR on the multiplex PCR reads. This table has 360,000 or so distinct CDR3 sequences, less than 30% appearing once. Whole-study findings and limits: Lower TCR diversity was seen in persistent Graves' patients than in newly diagnosed ones.

Germline V gives CDR1 SQVTM, CDR2 ANQGSEA. The CDR3 contains 14 residues. The V and J ends lost 2 bases and 3 bases, in that order; junction bases with no gene match: 4. Time point: persistent/refractory GD, antithyroid drugs over 5 years with positive TRAb. TCR sequences were obtained from RNA taken from PBMCs. Graves' disease diagnoses followed American Thyroid Association guidelines. This sequence originates from a woman aged 35 to 49 with Graves disease. This chain connects TRBV29-1 to TRBJ2-7, with 10 bases that match TRBD1. Sample: peripheral blood mononuclear cells (PBMCs), taken when the disease was refractory, from a patient treated with antithyroid drugs. This CDR3 reads CSVEKGTGDYEQYF. CDR3 in DNA: TGCAGCGTTGAAAAGGGGACAGGGGACTACGAGCAGTACTTC.